Sequencing of this TCR beta chain was carried out in a study of blood T cell repertoires in COVID-19. Study details: Spain, Italy and the United States supplied samples that represented acute and convalescent COVID-19. The cDNA or gDNA used as material had been derived from T cells, B-cell-depleted T cells, or PBMCs.

Under the authors' procedure: Reference gene primer amplification gave nucleated cell count estimates. TCRdb's copy holds only in-frame clones and misses some; the assay was immunoSEQ multiplex PCR. The DNA gave D and trimming, while V, J and clone size come from that table. The repertoire includes approximately 150,000 clones, roughly 90% of them detected once, and 1.5% to 2% sits in the top ten. Germline V CDR1 and CDR2: SEHNR, FQNEAQ (reference sequence). Trimming removed 5 bases at V and 4 bases at J, with 8 bases between. The CDR3 has 13 amino acids. The source material was peripheral blood. This TCR came from an older man with acute or convalescent COVID-19. This chain uses TRBV7-9 with TRBJ1-4, with a possible D match to TRBD1 (5 bases). The CDR3 is CASSLQGNEKLFF. CDR3 nucleotides: TGTGCCAGCAGCCTTCAGGGTAATGAAAAACTGTTTTTT.